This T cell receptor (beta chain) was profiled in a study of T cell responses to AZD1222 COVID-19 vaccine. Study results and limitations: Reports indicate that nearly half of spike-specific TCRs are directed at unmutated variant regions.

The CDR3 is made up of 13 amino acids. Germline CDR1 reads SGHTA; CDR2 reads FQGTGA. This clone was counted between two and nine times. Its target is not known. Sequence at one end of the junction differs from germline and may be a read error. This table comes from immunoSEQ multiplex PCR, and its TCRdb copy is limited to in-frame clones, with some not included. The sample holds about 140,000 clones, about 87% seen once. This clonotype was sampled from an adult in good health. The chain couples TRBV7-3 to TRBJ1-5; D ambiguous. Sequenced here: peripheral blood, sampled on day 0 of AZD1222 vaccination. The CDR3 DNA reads TGTGCCAGCAGCCTAACTCCTGGCCAGCCCCAGCATTTT. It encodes CASSLTPGQPQHF.